What follows are 16 T cell receptor beta chains derived from one specimen sequenced in a study of blood T cell repertoires in COVID-19. Libraries were prepared by immunoSEQ multiplex PCR; TCRdb keeps only in-frame clonotypes and omits some of them. The sample lists around 150,000 clones; 82% were seen once. Sequenced material: peripheral blood. These receptors were taken from a woman in her 40s with COVID-19, enrolled during active disease.

J is TRBJ2-1 and V is TRBV9; TRBD2 aligns across 9 bases. The CDR3 spans 15 residues. Per germline, CDR1 SGDLS and CDR2 YYNGEE. After removal of 0 bases from V and 6 bases from J, the junction contained 4 bases not matched to a gene. Here the CDR3 DNA reads TGTGCCAGCAGCGTAGGAGGCGGGGGGGGCAATGAGCAGTTCTTC. As protein: CASSVGGGGGNEQFF.

In its sample, this clone was seen once. V usage is TRBV7-8 and J usage is TRBJ1-6; 7 positions agree with TRBD1. V was clipped by 0 bases and J by 9 bases; unmatched bases: 8. Germline CDR1 and CDR2: SGHVS and FQNEAQ. The CDR3 contains 16 residues. CDR3 sequence reads: CASSLASTGNTSPLHF. CDR3 in DNA: TGTGCCAGCAGCTTAGCGTCGACAGGGAACACTTCACCCCTCCACTTT.

This chain uses TRBV9 with TRBJ1-2; D gene uncertain. V dropped 0 bases and J dropped 3 bases, with 9 bases sitting between them. The CDR3 is made up of 14 amino acids. CDR1 and CDR2 from the germline V gene are SGDLS and YYNGEE. The CDR3 region has the DNA TGTGCCAGCAGCGTAGCCGGGGTCGACTATGGCTACACCTTC. It specifies CASSVAGVDYGYTF.

This rearrangement joins TRBV4-1 to TRBJ2-7; D perhaps matches TRBD2 (5 bases). Per the germline V gene, CDR1 is MGHRA and CDR2 is YSYEKL. The CDR3 is made up of 16 amino acids. V was clipped by 1 base and J by 4 bases, with 17 bases between them. The chain's CDR3 is CASSQASPGSAYEQYF. The CDR3 nucleotides are TGCGCCAGCAGCCAAGCCTCCCCGGGGTCGGCGTACGAGCAGTACTTC.

The chain links TRBV20-1 to TRBJ2-1; 7 nucleotides align to TRBD2. V lost 3 bases and J lost 5; bases outside the gene matches: 4. From germline, CDR1 is DFQATT and CDR2 SNEGSKA (reference sequence). There are 13 residues in the CDR3. The CDR3 bases are TGCAGTGCTAGTAGGGACTACGACAATGAGCAGTTCTTC. It codes for CSASRDYDNEQFF.

The chain couples TRBV6-5 to TRBJ2-1, with TRBD2 matching over 8 bases. There are 13 residues in the CDR3. In germline, CDR1 is MNHEY, CDR2 SVGAGI. The trim removed 6 bases at V and 4 bases at J, leaving 2 bases unmatched. The CDR3 loop is CASRGLGYNEQFF. CDR3 DNA: TGTGCCAGCAGGGGACTAGGGTACAATGAGCAGTTCTTC.

This clone was seen a single time. The chain couples TRBV6-2 or TRBV6-3 to TRBJ2-5; no clear D gene. This CDR3 region has 14 residues. Germline assignment: CDR1 MNHEY and CDR2 SVGEGT. Between the trimmed V and J ends, which lost 0 bases and 3 bases, there was a span of 8 bases. The CDR3 loop reads CASSYSSFKETQYF. DNA of the CDR3: TGTGCCAGCAGTTACTCATCGTTTAAAGAGACCCAGTACTTC.

This clone has just one count. This chain uses TRBV14 with TRBJ1-1, with 8 bases that match TRBD1. Losses at the gene ends were 2 bases for V and 10 bases for J; bases not matched to a gene: 15. Germline V gives CDR1 SGHDN, CDR2 FVKESK. This CDR3 region has 16 residues. CDR3 region: CASSQTRAGGHFGAFF. The CDR3 nucleotides read TGTGCCAGCAGCCAAACCCGGGCAGGGGGCCATTTCGGAGCTTTCTTT.

The chain has TRBV13 and TRBJ2-7, with 12 nucleotides matching TRBD2. The germline gives CDR1 PRHDT, CDR2 FYEKMQ (reference sequence). The CDR3 totals 17 residues. V shed 4 bases, J shed 3 bases, and the junction held 10 bases outside the gene matches. The CDR3 nucleotides are TGTGCCAGCAGCTATCGACTAGCGGGGGACCCCTTCTACGAGCAGTACGTC. It specifies CASSYRLAGDPFYEQYV.

The V call is TRBV7-3, the J call TRBJ1-1; D remains unclear. Per germline, CDR1 SGHTA and CDR2 FQGTGA. The V end was cut by 0 bases, the J end by 1 base, with 18 bases between. The CDR3 is 18 residues long. The CDR3 loop is CASSLTPNLGDQNTEAFF. The CDR3 bases are TGTGCCAGCAGCTTAACTCCTAATCTCGGGGATCAGAACACTGAAGCTTTCTTT.

This sequence joins TRBV6-4 and TRBJ2-1; 7 nucleotides agree with TRBD2. CDR1 and CDR2 from the germline V gene are MRHNA and SNTAGT. The V segment lost 0 bases and the J segment 4 bases; nucleotides outside the gene matches: 6. This CDR3 is built from 16 residues. The CDR3 here is CASSDSAGAPYNEQFF. CDR3 coding DNA: TGTGCCAGCAGTGACTCGGCGGGAGCCCCGTACAATGAGCAGTTCTTC.

The chain employs TRBV19 and TRBJ1-1, with 7 bases aligning to TRBD1. There are 16 residues in the CDR3. Unmatched junction bases numbered 6, after V lost 2 bases and J lost 0 bases. Germline loops: CDR1 LNHDA, CDR2 SQIVND (reference sequence). CDR3 protein: CASSIQGGGMNTEAFF. The CDR3 DNA reads TGTGCCAGTAGTATACAGGGGGGAGGAATGAACACTGAAGCTTTCTTT.

This sequence joins TRBV5-1 and TRBJ1-1, with TRBD1 matching over 8 bases. This CDR3 is built from 18 residues. CDR1 and CDR2 (germline): SGHRS, YFSETQ. V lost 4 bases to trimming and J lost 0 bases; unmatched junction nucleotides: 14. CDR3 in amino acids: CASSNYRGKGSMNTEAFF. CDR3 nucleotide sequence: TGCGCCAGCAGCAACTACAGGGGGAAGGGTTCTATGAACACTGAAGCTTTCTTT.

The rearrangement joins TRBV27 to TRBJ2-5, with 10 bases fitting TRBD1. This CDR3 is 16 amino acids long. The V gene end was trimmed by 2 bases and the J gene end by 3 bases; junction bases not matched to a gene: 6. Germline V CDR1 and CDR2: MNHEY, SMNVEV (reference sequence). This chain's CDR3 is CASSLVPGTGEETQYF. CDR3 nucleotides: TGTGCCAGCAGTTTAGTCCCCGGGACAGGGGAAGAGACCCAGTACTTC.

Written as DNA, the CDR3 is TGTGCCAGCAAGTCCGGACTAGCCAAAAACATTCAGTACTTC. It yields the protein CASKSGLAKNIQYF. The rearrangement uses TRBV5-6 and TRBJ2-4; D possibly corresponds to TRBD2 (5 bases). This CDR3 region has 14 residues. Trimming shortened V by 6 bases and J by 0 bases, and 10 bases separated the two germline ends. The germline gives CDR1 SGHDT, CDR2 YYEEEE.

With regard to this clone: This sample also contains other DNA sequences that code for the same CDR3. V usage is TRBV15 and J usage is TRBJ1-2; D might be TRBD1 (5 bases). V shed 1 base and J shed 3 bases, with 9 bases lying between them. There are 14 residues in the CDR3. Germline CDR1 is LNHNV and CDR2 is YYDKDF (reference sequence). The CDR3 sequence: CATSRVGGDYGYTF. CDR3 bases: TGTGCCACCAGCAGAGTAGGAGGGGACTATGGCTACACCTTC.